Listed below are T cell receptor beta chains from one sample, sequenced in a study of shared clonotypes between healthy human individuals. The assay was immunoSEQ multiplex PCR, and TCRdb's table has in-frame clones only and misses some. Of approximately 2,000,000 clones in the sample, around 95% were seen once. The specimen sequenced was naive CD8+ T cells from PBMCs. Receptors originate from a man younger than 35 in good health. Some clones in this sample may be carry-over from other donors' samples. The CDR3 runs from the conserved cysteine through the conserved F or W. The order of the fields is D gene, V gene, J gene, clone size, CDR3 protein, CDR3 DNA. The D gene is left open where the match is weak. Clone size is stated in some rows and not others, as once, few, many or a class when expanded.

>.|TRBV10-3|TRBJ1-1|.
CAIDRGGEAFF
TGTGCCATTGACCGGGGAGGCGAAGCTTTCTTT
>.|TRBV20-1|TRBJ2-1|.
CSADEGDEQFF
TGCAGTGCGGATGAGGGGGACGAGCAGTTCTTC
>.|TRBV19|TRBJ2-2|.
CASSSPSLVGTGELFF
TGTGCCAGTAGTAGCCCAAGTTTGGTTGGGACCGGGGAGCTGTTTTTT
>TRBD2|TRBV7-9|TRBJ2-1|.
CASNLGFPSGSSYNEQFF
TGTGCCAGCAACTTAGGATTCCCTAGCGGGAGCTCCTACAATGAGCAGTTCTTC
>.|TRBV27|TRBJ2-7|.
CASSQAGTASSYEQYF
TGTGCCAGCAGTCAGGCCGGGACCGCCAGCTCCTACGAGCAGTACTTC
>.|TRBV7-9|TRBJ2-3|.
CASSAGYTDTQYF
TGTGCCAGCAGCGCCGGGTACACAGATACGCAGTATTTT
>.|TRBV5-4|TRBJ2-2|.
CASSLITHRVSPGELFF
TGTGCCAGCAGCTTGATTACTCACAGGGTTTCCCCCGGGGAGCTGTTTTTT
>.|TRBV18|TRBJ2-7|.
CASSRASPRGDEQYF
TGTGCCAGCTCAAGGGCGAGTCCCCGAGGGGACGAGCAGTACTTC
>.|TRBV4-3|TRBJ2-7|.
CASSQDRGAAYEQYF
TGCGCCAGCAGCCAAGATCGGGGAGCCGCCTACGAGCAGTACTTC
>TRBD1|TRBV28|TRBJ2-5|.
CASSLGQGETQYF
TGTGCCAGCAGTTTAGGACAGGGTGAGACCCAGTACTTC
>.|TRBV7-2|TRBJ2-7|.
CASSFPSYEQYF
TGTGCCAGCAGCTTCCCTAGTTACGAGCAGTACTTC
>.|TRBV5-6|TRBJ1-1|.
CASSLETGNTEAFF
TGTGCCAGCAGCCTAGAAACAGGTAACACTGAAGCTTTCTTT
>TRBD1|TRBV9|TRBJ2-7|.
CASTTGSSSYEQYF
TGTGCCAGCACGACAGGGTCAAGCTCCTACGAGCAGTACTTC
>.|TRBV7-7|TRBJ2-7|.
CASSFTENYEQYF
TGTGCCAGCAGCTTTACAGAAAACTACGAGCAGTACTTC
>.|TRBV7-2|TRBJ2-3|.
CASSRGVSTDTQYF
TGTGCCAGCAGCCGCGGAGTGAGCACAGATACGCAGTATTTT
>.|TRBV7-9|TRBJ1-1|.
CASSSWTLADTEAFF
TGTGCCAGCAGCTCCTGGACCCTGGCGGACACTGAAGCTTTCTTT
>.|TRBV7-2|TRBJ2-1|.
CASSLAGPSNEQFF
TGTGCCAGCAGCTTAGCGGGCCCATCCAATGAGCAGTTCTTC
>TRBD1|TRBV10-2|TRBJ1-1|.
CASSPAPGQQNTEAFF
TGCGCCAGCAGCCCTGCTCCGGGACAGCAGAACACTGAAGCTTTCTTT
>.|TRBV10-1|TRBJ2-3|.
CASSEIHREMVTDTQYF
TGCGCCAGCAGTGAGATTCACCGGGAAATGGTAACAGATACGCAGTATTTT
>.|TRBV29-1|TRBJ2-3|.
CSVEDGGADTQYF
TGCAGCGTTGAAGATGGAGGGGCAGATACGCAGTATTTT
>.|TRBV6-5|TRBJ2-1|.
CASRLSLNNEQFF
TGTGCCAGCCGGTTGTCTTTGAACAATGAGCAGTTCTTC
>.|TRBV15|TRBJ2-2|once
CATSSTHGPGELFF
TGTGCCACCAGCAGCACCCATGGACCCGGGGAGCTGTTTTTT
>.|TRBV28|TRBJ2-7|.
CASRAKDGYEQYF
TGTGCCAGCAGGGCTAAGGACGGCTACGAGCAGTACTTC
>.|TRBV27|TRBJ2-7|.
CASSFGLNYEQYF
TGTGCCAGCAGTTTCGGACTGAACTACGAGCAGTACTTC
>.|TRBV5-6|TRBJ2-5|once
CASSLWPRETQYF
TGTGCCAGCAGCTTGTGGCCTCGGGAGACCCAGTACTTC
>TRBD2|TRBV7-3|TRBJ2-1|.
CASSRGTSGYNEQFF
TGTGCCAGCAGCCGGGGGACTAGCGGATACAATGAGCAGTTCTTC
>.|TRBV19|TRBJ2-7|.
CASSMSAADTYEQYF
TGTGCCAGTAGTATGTCAGCGGCCGATACCTACGAGCAGTACTTC
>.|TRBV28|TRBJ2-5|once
CASSLFLEGEETQYF
TGTGCCAGCAGTTTATTTCTGGAGGGGGAAGAGACCCAGTACTTC
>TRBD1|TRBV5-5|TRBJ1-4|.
CASSWGQGPINEKLFF
TGTGCCAGCAGCTGGGGACAGGGGCCGATTAATGAAAAACTGTTTTTT
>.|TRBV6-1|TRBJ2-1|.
CASSVGGSSYNEQFF
TGTGCCAGCAGTGTAGGGGGAAGCTCCTACAATGAGCAGTTCTTC
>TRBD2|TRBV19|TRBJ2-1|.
CASSMAGVGYNEQFF
TGTGCCAGTAGTATGGCGGGAGTAGGCTACAATGAGCAGTTCTTC
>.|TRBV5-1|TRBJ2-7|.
CASSLGSGISREQYF
TGCGCCAGCAGCTTGGGTTCAGGGATTTCTCGCGAGCAGTACTTC
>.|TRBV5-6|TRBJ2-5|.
CASSSTAVVETQYF
TGTGCCAGCAGCTCGACCGCCGTGGTAGAGACCCAGTACTTC
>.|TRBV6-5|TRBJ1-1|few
CASSYWGEAFF
TGTGCCAGCAGTTACTGGGGTGAAGCTTTCTTT
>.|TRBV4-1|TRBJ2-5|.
CASSPSVGQGLETQYF
TGCGCCAGCAGCCCTTCTGTCGGGCAGGGTTTAGAGACCCAGTACTTC
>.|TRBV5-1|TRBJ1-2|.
CASSLDYGGNYGYTF
TGCGCCAGCAGCTTGGACTACGGAGGAAACTATGGCTACACCTTC
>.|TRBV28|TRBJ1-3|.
CASSSPGPPRTIYF
TGTGCCAGCAGTTCGCCGGGCCCCCCGCGCACCATATATTTT
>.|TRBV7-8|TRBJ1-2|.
CASSPTTGTQKKLNYGYTF
TGTGCCAGCAGCCCAACGACGGGGACTCAAAAAAAGCTAAACTATGGCTACACCTTC
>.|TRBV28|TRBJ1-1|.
CASSSHVKEAFF
TGTGCCAGCAGTTCGCACGTTAAGGAAGCTTTCTTT
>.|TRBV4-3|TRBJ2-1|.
CASSQAFSGSYNEQFF
TGCGCCAGCAGCCAAGCGTTTAGTGGTTCCTACAATGAGCAGTTCTTC
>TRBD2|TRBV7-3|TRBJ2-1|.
CASSLTGGLAGNEQFF
TGTGCCAGCAGCTTAACCGGAGGACTAGCGGGCAATGAGCAGTTCTTC
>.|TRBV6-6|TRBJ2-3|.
CASSYSQGDTQYF
TGTGCCAGCAGTTACTCGCAGGGAGATACGCAGTATTTT
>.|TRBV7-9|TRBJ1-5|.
CASSLFDQPQHF
TGTGCCAGCAGCTTATTTGATCAGCCCCAGCATTTT
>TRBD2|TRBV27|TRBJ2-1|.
CASSFQREVSYNEQFF
TGTGCCAGCAGTTTTCAGCGGGAGGTTTCCTACAATGAGCAGTTCTTC
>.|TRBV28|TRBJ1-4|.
CASTPGVNEKLFF
TGTGCCAGCACCCCCGGGGTGAATGAAAAACTGTTTTTT
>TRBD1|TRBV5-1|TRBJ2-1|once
CASSLAGTGVIYNEQFF
TGCGCCAGCAGCCTGGCCGGGACAGGGGTAATCTACAATGAGCAGTTCTTC
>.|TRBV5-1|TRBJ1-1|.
CASSLAGGMNTEAFF
TGCGCCAGCAGCTTGGCCGGGGGCATGAACACTGAAGCTTTCTTT
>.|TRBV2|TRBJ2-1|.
CASSINSYPDPYNEQFF
TGTGCCAGCAGTATCAACAGCTATCCGGACCCCTACAATGAGCAGTTCTTC
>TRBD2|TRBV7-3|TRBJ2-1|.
CASSRNPGLAPNEQFF
TGTGCCAGCAGCCGAAACCCGGGACTAGCGCCCAATGAGCAGTTCTTC
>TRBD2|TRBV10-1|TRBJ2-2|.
CASSESVAGGPGELFF
TGCGCCAGCAGTGAGTCGGTAGCGGGAGGGCCCGGGGAGCTGTTTTTT
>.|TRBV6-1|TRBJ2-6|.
CASSLDSSGANVLTF
TGTGCCAGCAGTCTAGATAGTTCTGGGGCCAACGTCCTGACTTTC
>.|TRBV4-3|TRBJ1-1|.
CASSQEVDTPPDNTEAFF
TGCGCCAGCAGCCAAGAAGTGGACACCCCACCGGACAACACTGAAGCTTTCTTT